These T cell receptor beta chains were read from a single sample in a study of blood T cell repertoires in COVID-19. Data came from immunoSEQ multiplex PCR; TCRdb stores just in-frame clones and leaves some out. Of about 230,000 clones listed, 75% to 90% are singletons. Sequences were obtained from peripheral blood. The source of these receptors is a woman between 70 and 85 years old with active or convalescent COVID-19. Both conserved end residues are part of each CDR3. The D gene is left open where the match is weak. Clone size is stated in some rows and not others, as once, few, many or a class when expanded.

>TRBV30|TRBJ2-7|TRBD1|-
TGTGCCTGGAGCACAGGGGTAGAGCAGTACTTC
CAWSTGVEQYF
>TRBV3-1/TRBV3-2|TRBJ2-1|TRBD1|-
TGTGCCAGCAGCCAGACAGGGGGCCGACTAACGACCTACAATGAGCAGTTCTTC
CASSQTGGRLTTYNEQFF
>TRBV10-3|TRBJ2-2|TRBD2|-
TGTGCCATCAGTGACGCCCTGGGACTAACTACGAACACCGGGGAGCTGTTTTTT
CAISDALGLTTNTGELFF
>TRBV6-1|TRBJ2-1|-|few
TGTGCCAGCAGTGCATATACAGGGAAGACTAAGAATGAGCAGTTCTTC
CASSAYTGKTKNEQFF
>TRBV7-2|TRBJ2-7|TRBD1|-
TGTGCCAGCAGCTTAGGACCCCCAGGACAGGGGTACGAGCAGTACTTC
CASSLGPPGQGYEQYF
>TRBV28|TRBJ1-1|-|once
TGTGCCAGCAGCAACAGGGCGGGTCGAGCTTTCTTT
CASSNRAGRAFF
>TRBV18|TRBJ1-5|TRBD1|-
TGTGCCAGCTCAGCGTCCACAGGGGGGAATCAGCCCCAGCATTTT
CASSASTGGNQPQHF
>TRBV15|TRBJ2-2|TRBD2|-
TGTGCCACCAGCAGAAGGAGCGGGGGGGCCTCCGGGGAGCTGTTTTTT
CATSRRSGGASGELFF
>TRBV28|TRBJ1-4|TRBD1|once
TGTGCCAGCAGTTTCTCGACAGGGAACAATGAAAAACTGTTTTTT
CASSFSTGNNEKLFF
>TRBV21-1|TRBJ1-4|-|-
TGTGCCAGCAGAAAAGATGGGGCCAGGGGGACTAATGAAAAACTGTTTTTT
CASRKDGARGTNEKLFF
>TRBV30|TRBJ1-6|-|-
TGTGCCTGGAGGCAGGGTATGGAGTCCCTCCACTTT
CAWRQGMESLHF
>TRBV28|TRBJ2-7|-|few
TGTGCCAGCAGTTTTGGGGGACACTCCTACGAGCAGTACTTC
CASSFGGHSYEQYF
>TRBV18|TRBJ1-6|TRBD1|-
TGTGCCAGCTCACCACCAAGCAGGGGGCAGGGGAGCTCCTATAATTCACCCCTCCACTTT
CASSPPSRGQGSSYNSPLHF
>TRBV6-5|TRBJ2-3|TRBD2|-
TGTGCCAGCAGTTACAATAGCGGGGGGGGCACAGATACGCAGTATTTT
CASSYNSGGGTDTQYF
>TRBV27|TRBJ2-7|TRBD2|-
TGTGCCAGCAGTTTTCTGACTAGCGGGAGTGTCTACGAGCAGTACTTC
CASSFLTSGSVYEQYF
>TRBV5-1|TRBJ2-3|TRBD2|-
TGCGCCAGCAGCCCCCCGCGGGGGGACACAGATACGCAGTATTTT
CASSPPRGDTDTQYF
>TRBV11-3|TRBJ2-2|TRBD2|-
TGTGCCAGCAGCCAAAGTCGGGGGGACACCGGGGAGCTGTTTTTT
CASSQSRGDTGELFF
>TRBV5-8|TRBJ2-3|TRBD2|few
TGTGCCAGCAGCTTGGCGGCTAGCGGGGGCACAGATACGCAGTATTTT
CASSLAASGGTDTQYF
>TRBV5-8|TRBJ2-2|TRBD2|-
TGTGCCAGCAGCCCGGGACTACTTTACACCGGGGAGCTGTTTTTT
CASSPGLLYTGELFF
>TRBV4-1|TRBJ2-7|TRBD2|-
TGCGCCAGCAGCCATCCGGGACTAGCGTACGAGCAGTACTTC
CASSHPGLAYEQYF
>TRBV5-5|TRBJ2-7|-|-
TGTGCCAGCAGCCAGACCCTAGAGGGAGCCTACGAGCAGTACTTC
CASSQTLEGAYEQYF
>TRBV7-9|TRBJ2-7|-|-
TGTGCCAGCAGCGCACTCTCCTACGAGCAGTACTTC
CASSALSYEQYF
>TRBV4-3|TRBJ1-4|-|-
TGCGCCAGCAGCCAAGACCCTGTGGAAAAACTGTTTTTT
CASSQDPVEKLFF
>TRBV30|TRBJ2-5|-|-
TGTGCCTGGACCATGGACTTCCAAGAGACCCAGTACTTC
CAWTMDFQETQYF
>TRBV12-5|TRBJ2-1|TRBD2|-
TGTGCTAGTGGTTTTCTAAGGACTAGCGGGATTGTCAATGAGCAGTTCTTC
CASGFLRTSGIVNEQFF
>TRBV5-1|TRBJ2-2|-|-
TGCGCCAGCAGCTTGTTTTTCGGTCCCTCGAACACCGGGGAGCTGTTTTTT
CASSLFFGPSNTGELFF
>TRBV5-1|TRBJ2-3|-|-
TGCGCCAGCAGCTCCCCGGAGAGGGGCACAGATACGCAGTATTTT
CASSSPERGTDTQYF
>TRBV7-9|TRBJ1-1|-|-
TGTGCCAGCAGCTCCCTGGGGGGCACTGAAGCTTTCTTT
CASSSLGGTEAFF
>TRBV7-3|TRBJ1-1|-|-
TGTGCCAGCAGCCTGGAGGGCCGTGGCACTGAAGCTTTCTTT
CASSLEGRGTEAFF
>TRBV24-1|TRBJ2-5|TRBD1|-
TGTGCCACCAGTGATCTTCGACAGGGGCAAGAGACCCAGTACTTC
CATSDLRQGQETQYF
>TRBV14|TRBJ2-2|TRBD2|-
TGTGCCAGCAGCCAACCAGCGGGAGTCACCGGGGAGCTGTTTTTT
CASSQPAGVTGELFF